This TCR beta chain came from a study of blood T cell repertoires in COVID-19. CDR1 and CDR2 (germline): SEHNR, FQNEAQ (reference sequence). The CDR3 has 16 amino acids. The V and J ends lost 5 bases and 1 base respectively, with 15 bases between them. TCRdb's table, derived via immunoSEQ multiplex PCR, lists solely in-frame clones and lacks some. Among fewer than 400,000 clones listed, 80% to 90% were seen once. The J gene is TRBJ1-5, the V gene TRBV7-9; possible D gene TRBD1, 5 bases. The sample consisted of PBMCs or T cells enriched from blood (not recorded which). The TCR was taken from a man aged 25-45 years who had recovered from COVID-19. The CDR3 loop reads CASSPPGAGSNQPQHF. DNA of the CDR3: TGTGCCAGCAGCCCCCCTGGGGCCGGGAGCAATCAGCCCCAGCATTTT.